This T cell receptor (beta chain) was identified during a study of PD-1 blockade in classical Hodgkin lymphoma. Overall study results and limits: The study found complete responders had baseline diversity similar to newly diagnosed patients. Newly diagnosed patients were reported to start with lower TCR diversity than healthy donors.

Each and every patient relapsed after autologous stem cell transplantation, and patients got differing brentuximab vedotin exposure. Complete response, partial response or progressive disease made up the best responses. On this clone itself: Its antigen is as yet unknown.

Per germline, CDR1 SEHNR and CDR2 FQNEAQ (reference sequence). The CDR3 spans 13 residues. The V end was cut by 7 bases, the J end by 3 bases, with 13 bases between. Generated by immunoSEQ multiplex PCR, the TCRdb table keeps only in-frame clones and is missing some. The sample yields 30,000 to 40,000 clones, over 60% seen once. Sequences were derived from peripheral blood mononuclear cells (PBMCs), sampled before the second cycle of nivolumab. The sequence was collected from a human donor with classical Hodgkin lymphoma. The rearrangement joins TRBV7-9 to TRBJ2-7; D possibly corresponds to TRBD1 (5 bases). The CDR3: CASTGQVDYEQYF. The CDR3 nucleotides read TGTGCCAGCACAGGGCAGGTCGACTACGAGCAGTACTTC.